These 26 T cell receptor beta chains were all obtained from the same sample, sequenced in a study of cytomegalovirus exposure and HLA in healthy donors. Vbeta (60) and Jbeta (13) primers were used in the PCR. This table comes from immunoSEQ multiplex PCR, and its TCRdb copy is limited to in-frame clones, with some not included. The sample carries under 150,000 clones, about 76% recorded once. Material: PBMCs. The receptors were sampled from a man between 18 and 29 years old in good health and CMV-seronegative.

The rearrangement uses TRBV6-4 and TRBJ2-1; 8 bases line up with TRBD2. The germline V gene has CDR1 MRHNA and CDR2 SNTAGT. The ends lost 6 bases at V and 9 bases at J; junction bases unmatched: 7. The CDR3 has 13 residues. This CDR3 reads CASRSGGIGEQFF. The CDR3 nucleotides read TGTGCCAGCAGAAGCGGGGGAATAGGTGAGCAGTTCTTC.

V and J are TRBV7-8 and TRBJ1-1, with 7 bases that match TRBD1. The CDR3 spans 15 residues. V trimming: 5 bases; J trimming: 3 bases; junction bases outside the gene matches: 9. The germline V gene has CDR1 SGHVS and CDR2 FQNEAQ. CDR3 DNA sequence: TGTGCCAGCAGCCCTGACAGGGATGGGGACACTGAAGCTTTCTTT. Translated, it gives CASSPDRDGDTEAFF.

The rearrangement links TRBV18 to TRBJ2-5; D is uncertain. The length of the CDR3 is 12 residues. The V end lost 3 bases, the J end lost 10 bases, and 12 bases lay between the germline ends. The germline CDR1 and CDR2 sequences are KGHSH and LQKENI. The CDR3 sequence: CASSPPTADQYF. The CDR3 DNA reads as TGTGCCAGCTCACCTCCGACGGCGGACCAGTACTTC.

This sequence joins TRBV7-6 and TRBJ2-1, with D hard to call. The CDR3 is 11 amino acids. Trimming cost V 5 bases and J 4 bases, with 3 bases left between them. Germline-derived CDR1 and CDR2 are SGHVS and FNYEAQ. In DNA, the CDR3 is TGTGCCAGCAGCACATACAATGAGCAGTTCTTC. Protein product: CASSTYNEQFF.

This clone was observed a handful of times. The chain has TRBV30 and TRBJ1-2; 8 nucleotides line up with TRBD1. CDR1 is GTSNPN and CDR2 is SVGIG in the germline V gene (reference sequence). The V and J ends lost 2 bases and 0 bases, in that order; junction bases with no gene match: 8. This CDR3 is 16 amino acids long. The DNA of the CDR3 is TGTGCCTGGAGTAGGGACAGGATAGAGGCTAACTATGGCTACACCTTC. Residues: CAWSRDRIEANYGYTF.

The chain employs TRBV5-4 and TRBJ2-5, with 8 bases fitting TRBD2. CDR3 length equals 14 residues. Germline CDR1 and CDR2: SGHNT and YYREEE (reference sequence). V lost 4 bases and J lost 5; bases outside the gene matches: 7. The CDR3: CASSRWREAETQYF. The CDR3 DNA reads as TGTGCCAGCAGCCGTTGGCGGGAGGCGGAGACCCAGTACTTC. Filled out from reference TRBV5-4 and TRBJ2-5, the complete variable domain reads ETGVTQSPTHLIKTRGQQVTLRCSSQSGHNTVSWYQQALGQGPQFIFQYYREEENGRGNFPPRFSGLQFPNYSSELNVNALELDDSALYLCASSRWREAETQYFGPGTRLLVL.

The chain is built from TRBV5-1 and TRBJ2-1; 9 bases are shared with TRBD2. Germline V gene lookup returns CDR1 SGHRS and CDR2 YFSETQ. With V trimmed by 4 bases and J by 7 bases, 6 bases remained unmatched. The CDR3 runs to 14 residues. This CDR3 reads CASSPTAGGNEQFF. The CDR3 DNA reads TGCGCCAGCAGCCCCACAGCGGGGGGAAATGAGCAGTTCTTC.

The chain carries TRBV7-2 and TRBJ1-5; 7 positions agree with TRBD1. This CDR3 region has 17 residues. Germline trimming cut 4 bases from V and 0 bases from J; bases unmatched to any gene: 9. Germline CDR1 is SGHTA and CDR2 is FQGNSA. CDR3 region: CASSSRGGRYSNQPQHF. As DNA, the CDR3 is TGTGCCAGCAGCTCTAGAGGGGGCCGTTATAGCAATCAGCCCCAGCATTTT.

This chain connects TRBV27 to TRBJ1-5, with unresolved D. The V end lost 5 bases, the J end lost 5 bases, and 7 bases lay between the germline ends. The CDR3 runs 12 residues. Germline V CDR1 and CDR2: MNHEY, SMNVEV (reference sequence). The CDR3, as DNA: TGTGCCAGCAGTCACCCGGATCAGCCCCAGCATTTT. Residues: CASSHPDQPQHF.

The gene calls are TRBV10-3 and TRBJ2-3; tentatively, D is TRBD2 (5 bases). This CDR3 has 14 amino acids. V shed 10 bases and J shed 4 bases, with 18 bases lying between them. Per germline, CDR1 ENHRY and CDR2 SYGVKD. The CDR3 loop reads CANSRDSYSDTQYF. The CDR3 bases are TGTGCCAATTCCCGGGATTCCTATTCAGATACGCAGTATTTT.

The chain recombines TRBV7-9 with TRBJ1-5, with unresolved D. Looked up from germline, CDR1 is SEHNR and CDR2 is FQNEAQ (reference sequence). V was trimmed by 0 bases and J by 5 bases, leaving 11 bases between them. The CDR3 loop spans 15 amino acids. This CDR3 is CASSLAGALYQPQHF. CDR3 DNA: TGTGCCAGCAGCTTAGCCGGTGCCCTTTATCAGCCCCAGCATTTT.

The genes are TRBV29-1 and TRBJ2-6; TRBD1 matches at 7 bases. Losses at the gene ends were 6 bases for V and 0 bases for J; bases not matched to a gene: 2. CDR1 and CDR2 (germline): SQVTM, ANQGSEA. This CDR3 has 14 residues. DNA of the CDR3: TGCAGCGTCCGGGACAGCTCTGGGGCCAACGTCCTGACTTTC. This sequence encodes CSVRDSSGANVLTF.

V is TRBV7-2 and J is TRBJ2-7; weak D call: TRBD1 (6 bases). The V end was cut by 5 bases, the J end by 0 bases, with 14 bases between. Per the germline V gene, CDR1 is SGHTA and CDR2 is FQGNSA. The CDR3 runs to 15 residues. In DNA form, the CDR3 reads TGTGCCAGCAGCCAACAGGGCCCTGCCTCCTACGAGCAGTACTTC. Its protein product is CASSQQGPASYEQYF. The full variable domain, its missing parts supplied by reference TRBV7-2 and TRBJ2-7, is GAGVSQSPSNKVTEKGKDVELRCDPISGHTALYWYRQSLGQGLEFLIYFQGNSAPDKSGLPSDRFSAERTGGSVSTLTIQRTQQEDSAVYLCASSQQGPASYEQYFGPGTRLTVT.

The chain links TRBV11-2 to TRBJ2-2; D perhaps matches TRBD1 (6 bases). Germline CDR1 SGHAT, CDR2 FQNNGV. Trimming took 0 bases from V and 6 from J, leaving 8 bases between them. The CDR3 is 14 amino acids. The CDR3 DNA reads TGTGCCAGCAGCTTAGATTGGGGGCCCGGGGAGCTGTTTTTT. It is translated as CASSLDWGPGELFF.

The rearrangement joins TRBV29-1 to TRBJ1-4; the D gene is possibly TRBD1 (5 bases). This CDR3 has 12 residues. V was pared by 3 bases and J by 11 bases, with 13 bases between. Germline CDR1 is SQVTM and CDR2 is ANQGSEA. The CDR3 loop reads CSVERPPGKLFF. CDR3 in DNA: TGCAGCGTTGAGAGACCTCCAGGGAAACTGTTTTTT.

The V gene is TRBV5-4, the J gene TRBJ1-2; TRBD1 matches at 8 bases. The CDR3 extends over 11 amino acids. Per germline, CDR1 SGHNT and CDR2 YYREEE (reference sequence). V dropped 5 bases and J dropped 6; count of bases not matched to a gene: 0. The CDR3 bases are TGTGCCAGCAGGACAGGGGATGGCTACACCTTC. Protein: CASRTGDGYTF.

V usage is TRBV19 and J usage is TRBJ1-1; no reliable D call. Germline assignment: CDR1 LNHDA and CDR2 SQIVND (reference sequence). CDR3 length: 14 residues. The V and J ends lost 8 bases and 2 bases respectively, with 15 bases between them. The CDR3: CASRPTGRNTEAFF. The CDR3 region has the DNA TGTGCCAGTCGGCCGACGGGTCGAAACACTGAAGCTTTCTTT.

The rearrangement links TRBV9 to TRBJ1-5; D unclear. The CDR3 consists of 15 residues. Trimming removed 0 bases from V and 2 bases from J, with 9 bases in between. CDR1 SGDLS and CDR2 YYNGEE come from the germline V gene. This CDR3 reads CASSVGSVGNQPQHF. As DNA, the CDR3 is TGTGCCAGCAGCGTAGGATCGGTTGGCAATCAGCCCCAGCATTTT.

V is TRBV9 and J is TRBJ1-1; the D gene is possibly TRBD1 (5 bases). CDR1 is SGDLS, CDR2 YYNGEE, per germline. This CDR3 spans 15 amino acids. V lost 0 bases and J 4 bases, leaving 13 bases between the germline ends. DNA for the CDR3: TGTGCCAGCAGCGTAGGTCAGCGGAGGGGCACTGAAGCTTTCTTT. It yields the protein CASSVGQRRGTEAFF.

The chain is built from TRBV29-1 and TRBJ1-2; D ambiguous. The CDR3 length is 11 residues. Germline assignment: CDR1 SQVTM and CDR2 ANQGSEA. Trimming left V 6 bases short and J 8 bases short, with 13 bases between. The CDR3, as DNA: TGCAGCGTCCTTTATGAGCGCGGCTACACCTTC. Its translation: CSVLYERGYTF.

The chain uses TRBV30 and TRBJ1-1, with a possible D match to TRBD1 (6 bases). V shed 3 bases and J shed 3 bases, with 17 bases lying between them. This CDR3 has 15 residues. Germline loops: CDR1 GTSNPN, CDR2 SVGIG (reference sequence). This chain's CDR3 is CAWRHRARGYTEAFF. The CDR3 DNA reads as TGTGCCTGGAGGCACAGGGCGAGGGGTTACACTGAAGCTTTCTTT. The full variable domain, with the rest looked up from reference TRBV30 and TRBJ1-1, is SQTIHQWPATLVQPVGSPLSLECTVEGTSNPNLYWYRQAAGRGLQLLFYSVGIGQISSEVPQNLSASRPQDRQFILSSKKLLLSDSGFYLCAWRHRARGYTEAFFGQGTRLTVV.

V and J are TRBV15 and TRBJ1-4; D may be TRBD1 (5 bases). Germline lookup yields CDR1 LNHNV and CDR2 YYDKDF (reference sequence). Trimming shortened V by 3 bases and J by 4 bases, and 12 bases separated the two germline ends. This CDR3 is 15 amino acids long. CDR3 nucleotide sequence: TGTGCCACCAGCAGGAGACAAGGGGTTAATGAAAAACTGTTTTTT. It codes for CATSRRQGVNEKLFF. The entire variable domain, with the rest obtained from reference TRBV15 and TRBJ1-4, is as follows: DAMVIQNPRYQVTQFGKPVTLSCSQTLNHNVMYWYQQKSSQAPKLLFHYYDKDFNNEADTPDNFQSRRPNTSFCFLDIRSPGLGDTAMYLCATSRRQGVNEKLFFGSGTQLSVL.

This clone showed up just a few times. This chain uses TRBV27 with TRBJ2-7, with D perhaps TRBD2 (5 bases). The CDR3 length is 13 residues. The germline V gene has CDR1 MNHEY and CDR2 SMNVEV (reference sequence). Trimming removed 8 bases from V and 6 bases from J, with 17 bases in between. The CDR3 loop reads CASWGAAMGEQYF. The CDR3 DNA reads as TGTGCCAGCTGGGGAGCGGCTATGGGCGAGCAGTACTTC.

CDR3 sequence reads: CASSLGQGADEQYF. The CDR3 bases are TGTGCCAGCAGCTTAGGGCAGGGGGCCGACGAGCAGTACTTC. The V call is TRBV11-3, the J call TRBJ2-7, with 8 bases matching TRBD1. The CDR3 has 14 residues. Losses at the gene ends were 1 base for V and 5 bases for J; bases not matched to a gene: 4. CDR1 SGHNT and CDR2 YENEEA come from the germline V gene. The full variable domain, in which reference TRBV11-3 and TRBJ2-7 provide the parts outside the CDR3, is EAGVVQSPRYKIIEKKQPVAFWCNPISGHNTLYWYLQNLGQGPELLIRYENEEAVDDSQLPKDRFSAERLKGVDSTLKIQPAELGDSAVYLCASSLGQGADEQYFGPGTRLTVT.

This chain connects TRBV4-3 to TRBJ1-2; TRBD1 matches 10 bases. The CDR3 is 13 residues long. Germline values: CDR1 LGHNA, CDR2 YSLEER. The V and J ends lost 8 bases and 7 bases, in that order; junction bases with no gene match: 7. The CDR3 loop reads CASGDRGVGGYTF. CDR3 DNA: TGCGCCAGCGGGGACAGGGGCGTTGGTGGCTACACCTTC.

In DNA form, the CDR3 reads TGTGCCAGCAGCGGCAGGACAGGGGTCCACCCGGCTTTCTTT. This gives the protein CASSGRTGVHPAFF. The chain couples TRBV7-9 to TRBJ1-1, with TRBD1 matching over 9 bases. The CDR3 loop spans 14 amino acids. CDR1 and CDR2 (germline): SEHNR, FQNEAQ (reference sequence). The V gene end was trimmed by 5 bases and the J gene end by 11 bases; junction bases not matched to a gene: 12.